This TCR beta chain was sequenced in a study of blood T cell repertoires in COVID-19. Looking at the study overall: Some COVID-19 samples were acute and others convalescent; all came from the United States, Italy and Spain.

Sequencing used immunoSEQ multiplex PCR; TCRdb keeps in-frame clones, though not all of them. Among about 170,000 clones, 84% were seen once, and the ten largest hold about 12%. Those enrolled, adults aged roughly 18 to 89 years, came from roughly 23 US areas. Categorization into cohorts depended on clinical history that participants reported. For recovered donors of Cohort 3, there were two negative PCRs, clearance, or symptom resolution. Trimming left V 5 bases short and J 8 bases short, with 24 bases between. The CDR3 runs to 16 residues. Germline V gene sequence: CDR1 SEHNR, CDR2 FQNEAQ (reference sequence).

Sequenced input: PBMCs or T cells enriched from blood (not recorded which). The receptor was isolated from a man over 45 who had recovered from COVID-19. This rearrangement joins TRBV7-9 to TRBJ1-2, with TRBD1 as a possible D gene (6 bases). CDR3 region: CASSPVGLGGAKGYTF. In DNA form, the CDR3 reads TGTGCCAGCAGCCCCGTGGGTCTTGGGGGCGCGAAAGGCTACACCTTC.